The following is a TCR beta chain sequence with its context. What it recognizes is unknown. Every single patient, without exception, relapsed after autologous stem cell transplantation, and brentuximab vedotin exposure varied. When best responses were assessed, they were complete response, partial response or progressive disease. These data belong to a study of PD-1 blockade in classical Hodgkin lymphoma. Whole-study results and caveats: Newly diagnosed patients were reported to exhibit reduced baseline TCR diversity relative to healthy donors. By cycle point C4D1, TCR diversity had risen significantly in CD4+ cells (but not CD8+ cells). Those achieving complete response showed baseline diversity like newly diagnosed patients.

There are 16 residues in the CDR3. The V and J ends lost 5 bases and 8 bases respectively, with 24 bases between them. Germline CDR1 SGHTA, CDR2 FQGNSA. Sequencing was performed with immunoSEQ multiplex PCR; in TCRdb, only in-frame clones are kept and a portion is missing. This sample carries about 97,000 clones, around 80% of them seen once, and the ten largest clones take 12%. The receptor's source is a human donor with classical Hodgkin lymphoma. V and J are TRBV7-2 and TRBJ1-2; D gene unclear. This material consisted of peripheral blood mononuclear cells (PBMCs), taken at baseline. The CDR3 bases are TGTGCCAGCAGCGATCCCCGCGGGGAGGTAGTTCCCGGCTACACCTTC. Its protein is CASSDPRGEVVPGYTF.